The T cell receptor beta chain described here comes from a study of blood T cells in healthy people across ages (dated by TCRdb to about 2015). About the full investigation: In model experiments, template switching captured roughly one uniquely barcoded TCR beta cDNA molecule for every two T cells. The study analyzed two additional independent replicas of 1 million unique cDNA reads from the same blood draw for two donors, one aged 18 to 30 and one aged 80 or older. Age-related changes in TCR beta repertoire diversity were measured in the study by deep sequencing normalized with unique cDNA molecular identifiers. The donors were split into four age groups: young (average around 15 years), middle-aged (nearly 40), aged (more than 55) and long-lived (over 80). To avoid experimental bias, donors of different ages were distributed randomly across sequencing lanes.

The 39 donors, aged about 6 to 95 years, were systemically healthy Caucasian individuals from Russia. Roughly 11 milliliters of peripheral blood were drawn from each donor into EDTA-treated Vacutainer tubes. Ficoll-Paque density-gradient centrifugation was used to isolate PBMCs, with at least 6.5 million per sample. Total RNA was extracted from PBMCs with Trizol reagent, with at least 6 micrograms obtained per sample. For every donor, an aliquot of PBMCs went through flow cytometry to measure the percentages of naive CD45RAhigh/CD27high T cells. Concerning this clonotype itself: There is no known antigen for this receptor. The germline gene is not matched at one end of the junction; a read error may be the cause.

From the cysteine through the phenylalanine, the CDR3 covers 18 amino acids. Of the read, only the CDR3 DNA is kept; its 54 bases are in frame from base 1. Via the germline V gene, CDR1 is MGHRA and CDR2 YSYEKL. Receptor libraries were prepared by 5' RACE. A second PCR of about 6 to 12 cycles was run with a J-beta primer mix and a sample-barcoded 5' primer. A unique molecular identifier was introduced onto each TCR beta cDNA molecule by a template-switch 5' adaptor carrying 12 random nucleotides. Each sample yielded at least 3 million CDR3-containing paired-end reads. All of the RNA was converted into first-strand cDNA using the Mint cDNA synthesis kit, with a TRBC-specific oligonucleotide serving as the primer. Following uracil-DNA glycosylase treatment, all cDNA underwent a first 18-cycle PCR with the universal primers M1SS and BC2_uni_R. Per the original workflow: For normalization, 1 million high-quality reads, each with a distinct molecular identifier, were randomly selected from each sample. Reads sharing molecular identifiers were discarded rather than binned into consensus sequences. MiTCR, set to a Q25 quality threshold and the strictest error-elimination algorithm, was used for CDR3 identification, clonotype clustering and error correction. A nonparametric unseen species model with Euler transformation was used to estimate lower-bound total TCR beta diversity. Using fastp trimming at Q25 and MiXCR clonotype assembly, TCRdb reanalyzed the public sequencing data and kept in-frame beta chains. For every CDR3 protein sequence, its rows merge into one entry that carries the most common genes and DNA. The V and J calls reflect TCRdb's pipeline rather than the authors' work. The sample has around 2 million distinct CDR3 sequences on record, more than 35% of them singletons. The ten largest clones capture about 21% of the sample.

What the authors observed across the whole study: There was a strong correlation between observed TCR beta diversity and the percentage of naive T cells measured by flow cytometry. Compared with the aged group, more naive CD4+ T cells, fewer expanded clones and increased TCR diversity were shown by the long-lived group, suggesting age selection. Estimates of total diversity from one million sequenced T cells were regarded as lower bounds and underestimates. Conclusive comparison of naive and antigen-experienced compartments was prevented by the profiling of bulk unsorted PBMCs. Because donor CMV infection status was unknown, age-related changes in expanded clonotypes were potentially confounded. Observed TCR beta diversity per million T cells fell roughly linearly with age, and a significant reduction was already apparent by age about 43.

Source material: blood. Recombination joined TRBV4-1 with TRBJ2-6, with TRBD1 perhaps the D gene, on 5 matching bases. The receptor comes from a human donor in good health. The DNA is TGCGCCAGCAGCCAAGATGGGTTGGGGTACTCTGGGGCCAACGTCCGGACTTTC. Its protein reads: CASSQDGLGYSGANVRTF.